This record looks at one T cell receptor beta chain sequence and its context. This receptor's antigen is unknown. Base qualities are not recorded, but no much larger clone differs from it by a single base. The cohort was made up of 500 to 850 healthy bone marrow donors. All cohort members were sampled while nominally healthy, although unrecorded immune exposures were likely present. The donor tested CMV seronegative, placing the donor among the 350 or so seronegative members of the cohort. Every donor gave a peripheral blood sample, and the peripheral blood mononuclear cells from that sample were used for TCR beta sequencing. Genomic DNA extraction from the blood cell samples was performed with the Qiagen DNeasy Blood Extraction Kit. This specimen comes from a study of cytomegalovirus exposure and HLA in healthy donors (dated by TCRdb to the late 2010s). Study-level background: In an earlier analysis of about 560 of the donors, 276 Gb of sequence data and 90 million to 130 million unique TCR beta sequences from 150 million to 200 million T cells were reported. Approximately 300 gigabases of sequencing data and around 85 million unique TCR sequences made up an early release that covered several hundred HLA-typed donors. Of the 300 to 500 genotyped donors, 75% to 85% were placed in the genetic ancestry cluster associated with self-reported Caucasian donors. The study was designed to test whether signatures of past pathogen exposure could be identified by cataloging public T cell receptors. The study used immunosequencing to profile the T cell repertoires of under 700 subjects and linked those repertoires to cytomegalovirus serostatus. A separate validation cohort of about 110 different subjects was used in addition to the approximately 640-subject first cohort. To predict cytomegalovirus infection status, the study combined high-throughput TCR immunosequencing, statistical association of individual TCRs with disease status, and machine learning. In a later analysis, previously published TCR beta repertoires from several hundred donors were re-analyzed and high-resolution HLA genotyping was added so that TCR occurrence patterns could be studied. The later analysis used no new phenotypic data to find candidate immune exposures, relying instead on TCR beta sequences and their occurrence across donors. To decide whether each TCR beta V gene segment behaved as functional or pseudogenic, an earlier analysis of fewer than 750 of the donors relied on high-throughput TCR beta sequencing. Donor age, sex, ethnicity and CMV serostatus were collected together with the repertoire data. In a later genetic analysis, genome-wide SNP genotypes for about 55% of the roughly 700 donors were used, and that subset was treated as a discovery cohort. Every repertoire in the discovery cohort had been generated on one and the same sequencing platform. Both class I and class II loci were covered by HLA typing, at four-digit resolution. Typing coverage varied by locus: about 629-640 donors for A, B, C, DRB1 and DQB1; about 520 for DQA1; about 590 for DPA1; more than 450 for DPB1. Roughly five DR-DQ haplotypes were treated as single units for association and clustering because of strong linkage in the cohort. Across some 400 genotyped donors of the cohort, an average of approximately 200,000 unique TCR beta nucleotide sequences per donor were sequenced, and 15% to 20% of those sequences were non-productive.

The CDR3 measures 15 amino acids from cysteine to phenylalanine. Here the CDR3 DNA is all that survives: 45 bases in frame from base 1. The germline V gene (reference sequence) yields MNHNY for CDR1 and SVGAGI for CDR2. V is trimmed back by 5 bases and J by 9 bases, and the junction contains 10 bases that no gene match accounts for. Library construction relied on the immunoSEQ multiplex PCR assay. For the multiplex PCR, a mixture combining 60 forward primers for TCR Vbeta segments and 13 reverse primers for TCR Jbeta segments was used. The CDR3 region of rearranged TCR beta genes was amplified from genomic DNA by a multiplex PCR assay. On the Illumina HiSeq System, the amplified TCR beta libraries were sequenced as 87-base-pair reads. In the paper's pipeline: Across the roughly 640 repertoires, a later analysis counted 75 million to 90 million unique TCR beta chains, some 11 million of which were shared by at least two donors. Raw reads were error-corrected and collapsed into unique sequences by a nearest-neighbor algorithm in which closely related sequences were merged to remove PCR and sequencing errors. To assign V, D and J gene segments, CDR3 sequences were aligned to IMGT reference sequences. For a sequence to be retained, at least a six-nucleotide match to both a V gene segment and a J gene segment was required. A rearrangement counted as productive if the CDR3 had no stop codons and remained in frame with V and J, and every other rearrangement counted as non-productive. CDR3 was defined according to IMGT convention as the region running from the second conserved V-encoded cysteine to the conserved J-encoded phenylalanine. Sequences without an unambiguous match to a single V gene segment were excluded from the earlier analysis of almost 600 of the donors. In an earlier analysis of about 590 of the donors, a V segment was called functional when productive rearrangements were above 56.7%, and segregating when the standard deviation between donors exceeded 5%. A statistical classification framework was built to diagnose cytomegalovirus status from the catalog of TCR beta chain sequences. In a later analysis, V and J genes were assigned by comparing TCR nucleotide sequences against IMGT/GENE-DB human TR gene sequences. The TCRdist pipeline was used in a later analysis to assign CDR3 sequences and most-parsimonious VDJ recombination scenarios. In a later analysis, every TCR beta chain was defined by the combination of its CDR3 amino acid sequence and its V-gene family, and reads without a unique V-gene family were dropped. In a later analysis, approximately 590 highly shared, low-generation-probability nucleotide sequences were removed to address suspected cross-contamination and a sequencing artifact. A later analysis calculated a clonal expansion index for each public chain from normalized within-repertoire ranks of inferred template counts. Generation probabilities in a later analysis came from a VDJ recombination model fitted to out-of-frame rearrangements, and those results were checked against IGoR. A later analysis scored TCR-TCR, TCR-HLA and TCR-CMV co-occurrence with hypergeometric tests, applying a repertoire-size bias correction to TCR pairs. A later analysis estimated false discovery rates by permuting HLA or CMV assignments 20 times. In a later analysis, co-occurring TCRs were grouped using DBSCAN, and TCRdist sequence similarity was added for clustering within HLA-allele-positive subsets. Repertoires with fewer than 30,000 or more than 120,000 public chains, plus five repertoires with anomalous nucleotide sharing, were excluded from co-occurrence clustering. TCRdb mirrors the immuneACCESS table, restricted to in-frame sequences. Some clones are absent from its copies; in checked studies, under half trace to an unresolved V gene, and the reason for the others is unknown. The V and J calls and clone size were taken over from that table, and D and trimming were inferred from the DNA. Recorded for this sample are under 200,000 clones; more than 65% of them occurred a single time. In total, the top ten clones hold 1.5% to 2% of the sample.

Overall results and qualifications from the work: In a later analysis, around 17,000 TCR beta sequences were associated with specific HLA alleles at a false discovery rate of 0.05. Compared with the roughly 600-donor mean, donors in an Asian-associated ancestry cluster had fewer N-insertions in productive TCRs, according to a later genetic analysis. In vitro tests confirmed that a few of the cytomegalovirus-associated TCR beta chains recognize cytomegalovirus antigens. Linkage disequilibrium might explain the correlated functional status among segregating V segments, but an unknown experimental factor could not be excluded. Most TCR sequences were observed very rarely across donors, whereas some public TCRs were present in many individuals. Because some donors lacked HLA typing at each locus, the association tests relied only on the typed subset. Most CMV-associated TCR beta chains appeared to be HLA-restricted in a later analysis, and the HLA associations seemed to be driven largely by CMV exposure. A cluster of highly shared sequence variants was judged likely to represent a technical artifact of the sequencing pipeline. Roughly uniform sequencing depth across donors was assumed in presence/absence analyses, although this assumption may not hold. Several of the top co-occurrence clusters appeared to be linked to parvovirus B19, influenza, CMV and Epstein-Barr virus, according to a later analysis. Some IMGT-functional V segments, including TRBV6-2 and TRBV6-3, could not be distinguished by the 87-base-pair reads and were therefore excluded. In a later analysis, the rate of TCR association differed among HLA loci, with DRB1 alleles having the most associated TCRs and HLA-C alleles having the fewest. For the cohort, immune exposure information was limited to CMV serostatus. Seventeen rarely observed V segments, including chromosome 9 orphons, were excluded from the earlier analysis of several hundred of the donors because counts were too low. Compared with equally common non-associated chains, HLA-associated TCR beta chains in a later analysis were more clonally expanded and had lower generation probabilities. The cohort was sequenced for TCR beta chains only, and without alpha or paired-chain data the features that could be detected were limited. In the study, about 150 TCR beta chains were listed as associated with cytomegalovirus. The classifier was reported to diagnose cytomegalovirus status with high specificity and sensitivity in both the original cohort and the validation cohort. The authors suggested that the approach could potentially be generalized to other disease states and immunological phenotypes. A further reported finding was that TCR beta sequences accurately predicted the HLA-A and HLA-B alleles for most subjects in the first cohort. V-gene and J-gene trimming of TCR beta chains was associated with a missense DCLRE1C variant in a later genetic analysis, and the association was replicated in an independent cohort. When HLA alleles, especially DR and DQ, strongly co-occurred, attributing TCR associations to individual alleles was difficult. An earlier analysis of approximately 570 of the donors showed that most TCR beta V segments appeared in productive rearrangements either about 87% or about 30% of the time, which broadly matched IMGT annotations.

The clonotype originates from a woman in her twenties or thirties in good health and CMV-seronegative. The V and J genes are TRBV6-6 and TRBJ2-1, and 10 bases in between align with TRBD1. The sequenced material came from PBMCs. The bases are TGTGCCAGCAGTGTCCGGGACAGGGGATTAAGTGAGCAGTTCTTC. It specifies CASSVRDRGLSEQFF.